The 14 T cell receptor beta chains given below trace back to one sample, sequenced in a study of molecular identifiers for immune sequencing clone quantification. Via MiXCR, TCRdb re-called the PCR reads, giving one row per CDR3 protein. The table records some 680,000 distinct CDR3 sequences, about 25% of them present only once. Input material: naive CD8+ T cells from blood, with Jurkat cell RNA spiked in. Subset described: FACS-sorted CD8+CD4-CCR7+CD45RA+ naive T cells. These TCRs come from a human donor in good health. Some libraries in this study had Jurkat cell RNA spiked in.

This clonotype has more than one count but fewer than ten. CDR3 amino acids: CATSGTGLAKNIQYF. In DNA form, the CDR3 reads TGTGCCACCAGCGGGACAGGGTTAGCCAAAAACATTCAGTACTTC. This chain joins TRBV15 and TRBJ2-4, with 9 positions matching TRBD1. Trimming removed 5 bases from V and 0 bases from J; junction bases left unmatched: 2. Germline-derived CDR1 and CDR2 are LNHNV and YYDKDF (reference sequence). The CDR3 is 15 amino acids. The full variable domain, in which reference TRBV15 and TRBJ2-4 provide the parts outside the CDR3, is DAMVIQNPRYQVTQFGKPVTLSCSQTLNHNVMYWYQQKSSQAPKLLFHYYDKDFNNEADTPDNFQSRRPNTSFCFLDIRSPGLGDTAMYLCATSGTGLAKNIQYFGAGTRLSVL.

This clonotype was counted between two and nine times. The gene calls are TRBV6-5 and TRBJ2-1, with 8 positions matching TRBD2. Germline CDR1 reads MNHEY; CDR2 reads SVGAGI. This CDR3 contains 15 residues. The junction had 3 bases not matched to a gene; V was cut back by 0 bases and J by 5 bases. The CDR3 nucleotides are TGTGCCAGCAGTTACTCAGAACTAGCGGACAATGAGCAGTTCTTC. Translation gives CASSYSELADNEQFF.

The rearrangement uses TRBV11-2 and TRBJ1-3; 9 positions match TRBD1. CDR3 size: 16 residues. The J segment lost 0 bases and the V segment lost 3 bases, leaving 3 bases of the junction unmatched. Germline CDR1 and CDR2: SGHAT and FQNNGV. CDR3 loop: CASSLGQGGSGNTIYF. CDR3 sequence (DNA): TGTGCCAGCAGCTTGGGACAGGGCGGCTCTGGAAACACCATATATTTT.

This clonotype has just a few counts. This chain joins TRBV7-6 and TRBJ2-3; 8 nucleotides line up with TRBD1. Looked up from germline, CDR1 is SGHVS and CDR2 is FNYEAQ. The trim removed 5 bases at V and 3 bases at J, leaving 4 bases unmatched. The CDR3 has 14 residues. The CDR3 coding sequence is TGTGCCAGCAGCCCCTGGACAGGGACAGATACGCAGTATTTT. Translation: CASSPWTGTDTQYF.

A few counts support this clonotype. The chain carries TRBV15 and TRBJ1-5; D is undetermined. V lost 0 bases, J lost 4 bases, and 4 bases lay in between. The CDR3 length is 13 residues. CDR1 and CDR2 from the germline V gene are LNHNV and YYDKDF (reference sequence). In DNA, the CDR3 is TGTGCCACCAGCAGAGAGCTAAATCAGCCCCAGCATTTT. Translated, it gives CATSRELNQPQHF.

This rearrangement joins TRBV20-1 to TRBJ2-7; D possibly corresponds to TRBD2 (5 bases). The germline V gene encodes CDR1 DFQATT and CDR2 SNEGSKA (reference sequence). This CDR3 has 16 amino acids. Trimming shortened V by 3 bases and J by 7 bases, and 25 bases separated the two germline ends. The CDR3 spells CSARILAEPGTGEQYF. CDR3 in DNA: TGCAGTGCTAGGATCCTAGCAGAACCAGGAACGGGGGAGCAGTACTTC.

At least ten counts were recorded for this clonotype. The rearrangement uses TRBV9 and TRBJ1-5; D is undetermined. The V and J ends lost 0 bases and 3 bases respectively, with 7 bases between them. This CDR3 has 14 residues. In germline, CDR1 is SGDLS, CDR2 YYNGEE. This CDR3 is CASSVADINQPQHF. DNA for the CDR3: TGTGCCAGCAGCGTAGCGGATATCAATCAGCCCCAGCATTTT.

Turning to this clonotype: The germline gene is not matched at one end of the junction; a read error may be the cause. This CDR3 reads CAGSPTSYNEQFF. In DNA form, the CDR3 reads TGTGCCGGCAGTCCTACCTCGTACAATGAGCAGTTCTTC. V is TRBV27 and J is TRBJ2-1; D is undetermined. Germline CDR1 MNHEY, CDR2 SMNVEV (reference sequence). The CDR3 is 13 residues long.

The chain employs TRBV6-2 or TRBV6-3 and TRBJ1-5, with TRBD1 as a possible D gene (5 bases). In germline, CDR1 is MNHEY, CDR2 SVGEGT. This CDR3 has 14 residues. The V end was cut by 2 bases, the J end by 2 bases, with 7 bases between. The CDR3 DNA follows: TGTGCCAGCAGTTACGTGGGGGGCAATCAGCCCCAGCATTTT. Residues: CASSYVGGNQPQHF.

This chain joins TRBV7-6 and TRBJ2-1; no reliable D call. V lost 3 bases to trimming and J lost 7 bases, with 10 bases between them. CDR1 SGHVS and CDR2 FNYEAQ come from the germline V gene. The CDR3 totals 13 residues. CDR3 nucleotides: TGTGCCAGCAGCTTGAGTCAGCGTAATGAGCAGTTCTTC. It encodes CASSLSQRNEQFF.

This clonotype appeared a few times. The chain combines TRBV13 with TRBJ2-1; no reliable D call. The germline V and J ends were trimmed by 0 bases and 9 bases, with 9 bases remaining between them. This CDR3 is 13 amino acids long. Germline V gives CDR1 PRHDT, CDR2 FYEKMQ (reference sequence). CDR3 sequence reads: CASSLGASGEQFF. The CDR3 DNA reads TGTGCCAGCAGCTTAGGGGCTTCCGGTGAGCAGTTCTTC. The full variable domain, with the rest looked up from reference TRBV13 and TRBJ2-1, is AAGVIQSPRHLIKEKRETATLKCYPIPRHDTVYWYQQGPGQDPQFLISFYEKMQSDKGSIPDRFSAQQFSDYHSELNMSSLELGDSALYFCASSLGASGEQFFGPGTRLTVL.

The rearrangement uses TRBV13 and TRBJ2-7; TRBD2 agrees at 9 bases. CDR3 length equals 15 residues. Losses at the gene ends were 5 bases for V and 4 bases for J; bases not matched to a gene: 9. The germline gives CDR1 PRHDT, CDR2 FYEKMQ (reference sequence). The CDR3 sequence: CASSTSASGRYEQYF. The CDR3 DNA follows: TGTGCCAGCAGCACCTCCGCCAGCGGGAGGTACGAGCAGTACTTC.

This clonotype appeared many times. The chain couples TRBV7-9 to TRBJ1-4; TRBD1 aligns across 8 bases. Per the germline V gene, CDR1 is SEHNR and CDR2 is FQNEAQ (reference sequence). V lost 4 bases and J lost 11; bases outside the gene matches: 9. The CDR3 loop spans 14 amino acids. CDR3 sequence: CASSSPRQGAKLFF. DNA of the CDR3: TGTGCCAGCAGCTCCCCTCGGCAGGGGGCGAAACTGTTTTTT.

This clonotype was detected only a few times. The CDR3 coding sequence is TGTGCCATCAGTGTGGGACTAACTGTTCAGCCCCAGCATTTT. Encoded protein: CAISVGLTVQPQHF. The rearrangement links TRBV10-3 to TRBJ1-5; D might be TRBD1 (5 bases). Germline V lookup: CDR1 ENHRY, CDR2 SYGVKD. Trimming stripped 4 bases from V and 6 bases from J, with 13 bases between. The CDR3 spans 14 residues.